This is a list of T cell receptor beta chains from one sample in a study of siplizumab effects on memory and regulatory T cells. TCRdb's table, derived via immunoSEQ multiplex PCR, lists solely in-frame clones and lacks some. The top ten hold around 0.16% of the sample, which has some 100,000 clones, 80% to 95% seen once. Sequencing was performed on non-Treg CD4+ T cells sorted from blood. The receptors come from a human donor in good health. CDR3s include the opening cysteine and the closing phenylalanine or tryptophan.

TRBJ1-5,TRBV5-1,CASSKGDGMPQHF
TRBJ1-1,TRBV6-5,CASRLRETRAFF
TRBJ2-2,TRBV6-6,CASGGNRELFF
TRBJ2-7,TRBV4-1,CASSQVGTAQYEQYF
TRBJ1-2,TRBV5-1,CASGEQGLDGYTF
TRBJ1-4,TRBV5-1,CASSAGFTNEKLFF
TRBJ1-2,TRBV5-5,CASSPGTGGDGYTF
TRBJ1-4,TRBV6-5,CATSRDRDNEKLFF
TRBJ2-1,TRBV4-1,CASSPQGYNEQFF
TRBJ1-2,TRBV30,CAWSVEINYGYTF
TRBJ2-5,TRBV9,CASSTGYQETQYF
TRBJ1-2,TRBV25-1,CASSELGGGSGYTF
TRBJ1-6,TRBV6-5,CASSYSRDNRLHF
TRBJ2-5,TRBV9,CASSPAGLAGGIETQYF
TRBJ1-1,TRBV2,CASSTGRTPEAFF
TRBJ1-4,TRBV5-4,CASSLHGGVNEKLFF
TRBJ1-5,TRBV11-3,CASSLGRQPQHF
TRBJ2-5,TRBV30,CAWSVISSQETQYF
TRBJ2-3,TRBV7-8,CASSSDAGGSTQYF
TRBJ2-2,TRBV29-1,CSVEVRGAGELFF
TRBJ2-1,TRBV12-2,CASRSTVAGRLYNEQFF
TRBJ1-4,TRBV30,CAWSVTGFKGEKLFF
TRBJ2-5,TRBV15,CATSREGLSQETQYF
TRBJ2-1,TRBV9,CASSVGLGQDYDEQFF
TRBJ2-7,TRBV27,CASSSNPPYEQYF
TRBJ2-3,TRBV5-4,CASGQGFTDTQYF
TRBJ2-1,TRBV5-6,CASRQLGMGNNEQFF
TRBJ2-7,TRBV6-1,CATADRAYEQYF
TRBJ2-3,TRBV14,CASSSPGLESTDTQYF
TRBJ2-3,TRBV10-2,CASSRGPETVTDTQYF
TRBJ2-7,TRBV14,CASSPLIGQGAYEQYF
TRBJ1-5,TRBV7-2,CASSLIESQPQHF
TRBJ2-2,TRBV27,CASSFSGGAWNTGELFF
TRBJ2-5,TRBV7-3,CASSSRGAHQETQYF
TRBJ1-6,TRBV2,CATKGTGGHSPLHF
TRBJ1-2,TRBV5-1,CASSPGGTNYGYTF
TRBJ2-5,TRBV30,CAWSVRAGRETQYF
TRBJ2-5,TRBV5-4,CASSPSGGLGETQYF
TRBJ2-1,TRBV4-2,CASSQVIAGGLSHEQFF
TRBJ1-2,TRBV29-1,CSVDEGRSGGYTF
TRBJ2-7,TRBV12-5,CASGRPGTGAYEQYF
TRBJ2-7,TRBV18,CASSPLGGGGAYEQYF
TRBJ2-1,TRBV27,CASTGGRLYNEQFF